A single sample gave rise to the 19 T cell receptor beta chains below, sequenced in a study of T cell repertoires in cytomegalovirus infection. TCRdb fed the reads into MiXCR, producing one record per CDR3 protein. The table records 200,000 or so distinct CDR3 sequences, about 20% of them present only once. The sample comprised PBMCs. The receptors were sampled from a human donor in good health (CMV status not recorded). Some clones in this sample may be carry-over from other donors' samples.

CDR3 bases: TGTGCCAGCACCCCTGGACTAGCAAACACCGGGGAGCTGTTTTTT. Translation: CASTPGLANTGELFF. The rearrangement links TRBV28 to TRBJ2-2, with TRBD2 matching 8 bases. The CDR3 has 15 amino acids. The ends lost 7 bases at V and 2 bases at J; junction bases unmatched: 6. Germline values: CDR1 MDHEN, CDR2 SYDVKM.

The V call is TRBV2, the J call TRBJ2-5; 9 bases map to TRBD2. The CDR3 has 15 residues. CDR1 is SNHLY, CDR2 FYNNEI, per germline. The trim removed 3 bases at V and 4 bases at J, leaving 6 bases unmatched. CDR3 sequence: CASSDIAGARETQYF. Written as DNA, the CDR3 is TGTGCCAGCAGTGACATAGCGGGAGCGCGAGAGACCCAGTACTTC.

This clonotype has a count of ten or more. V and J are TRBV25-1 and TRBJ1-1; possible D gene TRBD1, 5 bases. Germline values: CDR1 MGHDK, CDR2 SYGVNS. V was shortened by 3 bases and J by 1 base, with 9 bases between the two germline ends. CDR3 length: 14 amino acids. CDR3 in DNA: TGTGCCAGCAGTGACCGGGACCGGAACACTGAAGCTTTCTTT. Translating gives CASSDRDRNTEAFF.

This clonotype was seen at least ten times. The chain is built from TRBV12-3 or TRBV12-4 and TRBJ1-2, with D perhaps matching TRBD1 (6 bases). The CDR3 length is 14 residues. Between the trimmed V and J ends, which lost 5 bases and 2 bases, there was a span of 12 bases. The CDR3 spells CASSPQQGNYGYTF. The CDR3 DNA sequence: TGTGCCAGCAGTCCGCAACAGGGAAACTATGGCTACACCTTC.

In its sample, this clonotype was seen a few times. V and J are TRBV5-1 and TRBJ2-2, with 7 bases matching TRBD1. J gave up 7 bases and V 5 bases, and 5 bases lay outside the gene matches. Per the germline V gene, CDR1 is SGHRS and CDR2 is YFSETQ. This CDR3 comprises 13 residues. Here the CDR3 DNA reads TGCGCCAGCAGACCACAGGGGAACGGGGAGCTGTTTTTT. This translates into CASRPQGNGELFF. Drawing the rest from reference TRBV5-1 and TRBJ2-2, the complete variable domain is KAGVTQTPRYLIKTRGQQVTLSCSPISGHRSVSWYQQTPGQGLQFLFEYFSETQRNKGNFPGRFSGRQFSNSRSEMNVSTLELGDSALYLCASRPQGNGELFFGEGSRLTVL.

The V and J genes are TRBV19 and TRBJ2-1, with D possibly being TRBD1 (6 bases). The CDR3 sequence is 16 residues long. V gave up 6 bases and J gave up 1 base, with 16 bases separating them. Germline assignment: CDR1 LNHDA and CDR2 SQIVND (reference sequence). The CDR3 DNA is TGTGCCAGTAGCCCCTCGGGGACACTTTCCTACAATGAGCAGTTCTTC. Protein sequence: CASSPSGTLSYNEQFF.

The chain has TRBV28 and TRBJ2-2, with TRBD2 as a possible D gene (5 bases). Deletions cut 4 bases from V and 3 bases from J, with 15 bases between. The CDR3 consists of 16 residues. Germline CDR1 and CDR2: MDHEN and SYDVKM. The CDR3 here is CASSWGDPNYTGELFF. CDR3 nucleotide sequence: TGTGCCAGCAGTTGGGGAGACCCAAATTACACCGGGGAGCTGTTTTTT. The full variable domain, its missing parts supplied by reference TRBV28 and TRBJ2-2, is DVKVTQSSRYLVKRTGEKVFLECVQDMDHENMFWYRQDPGLGLRLIYFSYDVKMKEKGDIPEGYSVSREKKERFSLILESASTNQTSMYLCASSWGDPNYTGELFFGEGSRLTVL.

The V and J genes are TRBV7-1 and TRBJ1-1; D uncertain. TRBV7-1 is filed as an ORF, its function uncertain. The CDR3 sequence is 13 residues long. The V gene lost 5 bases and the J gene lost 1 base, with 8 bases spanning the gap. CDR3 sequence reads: CASSGPGNTEAFF. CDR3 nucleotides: TGTGCCAGCAGCGGGCCCGGGAACACTGAAGCTTTCTTT.

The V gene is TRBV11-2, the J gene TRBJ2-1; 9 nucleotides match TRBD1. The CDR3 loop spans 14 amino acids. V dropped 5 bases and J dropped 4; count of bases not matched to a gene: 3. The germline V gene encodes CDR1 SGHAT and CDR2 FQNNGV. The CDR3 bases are TGTGCCAGCAGCCGGGACAGGGAGTACAATGAGCAGTTCTTC. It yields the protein CASSRDREYNEQFF.

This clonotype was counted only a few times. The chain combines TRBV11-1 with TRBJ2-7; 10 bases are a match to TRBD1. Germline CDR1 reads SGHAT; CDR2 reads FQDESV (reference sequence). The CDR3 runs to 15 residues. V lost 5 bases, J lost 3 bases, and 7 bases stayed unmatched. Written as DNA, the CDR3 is TGTGCCAGCAGCATTTACGGACAGGGGGACTACGAGCAGTACTTC. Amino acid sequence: CASSIYGQGDYEQYF. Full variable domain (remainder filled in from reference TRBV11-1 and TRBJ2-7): EAEVAQSPRYKITEKSQAVAFWCDPISGHATLYWYRQILGQGPELLVQFQDESVVDDSQLPKDRFSAERLKGVDSTLKIQPAELGDSAMYLCASSIYGQGDYEQYFGPGTRLTVT.

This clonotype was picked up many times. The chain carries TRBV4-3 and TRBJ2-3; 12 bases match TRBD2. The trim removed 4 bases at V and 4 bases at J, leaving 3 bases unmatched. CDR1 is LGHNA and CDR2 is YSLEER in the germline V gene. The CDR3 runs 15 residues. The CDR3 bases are TGCGCCAGCAGCCCGTCTAGCGGGAGGGCAGATACGCAGTATTTT. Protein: CASSPSSGRADTQYF.

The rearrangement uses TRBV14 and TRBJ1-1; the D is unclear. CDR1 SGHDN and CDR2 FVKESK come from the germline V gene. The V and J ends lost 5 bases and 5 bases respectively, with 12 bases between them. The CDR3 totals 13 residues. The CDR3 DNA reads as TGTGCCAGCAGCTTTACCCCAAGGACTGAAGCTTTCTTT. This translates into CASSFTPRTEAFF.

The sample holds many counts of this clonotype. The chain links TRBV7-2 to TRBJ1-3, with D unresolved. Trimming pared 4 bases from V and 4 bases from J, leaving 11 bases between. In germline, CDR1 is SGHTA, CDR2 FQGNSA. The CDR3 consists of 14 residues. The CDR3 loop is CASSSPGRGNTIYF. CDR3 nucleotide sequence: TGTGCCAGCAGCTCACCCGGGCGAGGAAACACCATATATTTT.

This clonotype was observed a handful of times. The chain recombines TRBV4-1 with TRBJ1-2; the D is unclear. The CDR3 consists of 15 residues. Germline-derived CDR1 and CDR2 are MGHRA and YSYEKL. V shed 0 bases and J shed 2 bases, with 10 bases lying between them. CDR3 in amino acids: CASSQDLGKNYGYTF. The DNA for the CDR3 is TGCGCCAGCAGCCAAGATCTCGGCAAGAACTATGGCTACACCTTC.

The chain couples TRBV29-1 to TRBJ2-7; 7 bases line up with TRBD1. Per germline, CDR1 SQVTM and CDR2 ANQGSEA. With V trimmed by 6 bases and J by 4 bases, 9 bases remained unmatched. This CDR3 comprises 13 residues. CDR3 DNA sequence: TGCAGCGTGGCCCTCACACAGGGGTACGAGCAGTACTTC. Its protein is CSVALTQGYEQYF.

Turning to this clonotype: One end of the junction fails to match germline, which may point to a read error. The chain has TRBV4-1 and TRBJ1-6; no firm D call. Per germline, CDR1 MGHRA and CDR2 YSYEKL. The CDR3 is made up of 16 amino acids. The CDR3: CASSQDWKGYNSPLHF. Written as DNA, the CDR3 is TGTGCCAGCAGCCAAGATTGGAAGGGCTATAATTCACCCCTCCACTTT.

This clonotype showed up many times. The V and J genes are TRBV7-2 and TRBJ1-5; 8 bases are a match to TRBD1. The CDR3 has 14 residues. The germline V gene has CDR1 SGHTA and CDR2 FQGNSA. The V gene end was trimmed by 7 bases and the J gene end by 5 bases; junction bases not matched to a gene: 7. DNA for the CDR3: TGTGCCAGCACCGGTACAGGGGGTCATCAGCCCCAGCATTTT. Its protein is CASTGTGGHQPQHF.

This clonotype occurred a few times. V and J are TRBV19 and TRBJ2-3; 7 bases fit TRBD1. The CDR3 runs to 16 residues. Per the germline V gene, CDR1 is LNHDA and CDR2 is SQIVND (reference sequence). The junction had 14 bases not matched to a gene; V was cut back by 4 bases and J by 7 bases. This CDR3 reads CASSTLRQGPTHTQYF. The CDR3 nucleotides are TGTGCCAGTAGTACGCTGCGACAGGGACCCACTCATACGCAGTATTTT.

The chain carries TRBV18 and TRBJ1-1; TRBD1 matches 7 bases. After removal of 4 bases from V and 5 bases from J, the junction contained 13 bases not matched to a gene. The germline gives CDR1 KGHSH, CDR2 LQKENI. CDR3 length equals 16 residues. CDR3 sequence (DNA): TGTGCCAGCTCACAGGGGGCCAAGCTTCCGGGGACTGAAGCTTTCTTT. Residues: CASSQGAKLPGTEAFF.